This T cell receptor (beta chain) comes out of a study of read filtering for tumor transcriptome and immune sequencing. Study as a whole: Mean patient age was roughly 66 years, range roughly 40 to 80; 16 to 20 male, 14 to 15 female.

Bone marrow was sampled from every patient at the time of active disease. This CDR3 contains 13 residues. The V segment lost 9 bases and the J segment 0 bases; nucleotides outside the gene matches: 1. Germline CDR1 is MDHEN and CDR2 is SYDVKM. At least ten counts were recorded for this clonotype. What it binds is unknown. The library was built from roughly 400 ng RNA with molecular barcoded adaptors for alpha/delta and beta/gamma chains. TCRdb reanalysed the reads using MiXCR and keeps one entry per CDR3 protein. The data contain nearly 60,000 distinct CDR3 sequences, 9% to 15% of them singletons. Study-wide findings and caveats: Compared with RNA-seq, IR-seq gave much higher clonotype depth and reliability. Roughly four fifths of IR-seq clonotypes had one read, totaling around 4% of reads; RNA-seq: 74.6% and 44.6%.

Sequencing input: a population of CD138-negative cells sorted from bone marrow. The chain carries TRBV28 and TRBJ2-5, with 10 positions matching TRBD2. The receptor was derived from a donor older than 35 with multiple myeloma. In DNA, the CDR3 is TGTGCCAGTACTAGCGGGGACCAAGAGACCCAGTACTTC. Its translation: CASTSGDQETQYF.